This T cell receptor beta chain was recorded in a study of CD8 T cells in Susac syndrome. V was trimmed by 0 bases and J by 2 bases, leaving 11 bases between them. The CDR3 length is 14 residues. Germline CDR1 DFQATT, CDR2 SNEGSKA (reference sequence). Reverse transcription of roughly 0.5 to 1 ug RNA was carried out with random hexamers. TCRdb re-derived calls from the immunoSEQ multiplex PCR reads in MiXCR, one entry per CDR3 protein. This sample has some 170,000 distinct CDR3 sequences, with less than 95% found just once. Sequenced input: CD4+ T cells from PBMCs. The V call is TRBV20-1, the J call TRBJ2-7; D assignment may be TRBD1 or TRBD2 (5 bases each). This TCR was recovered from a human donor in good health. CDR3: CSARDRGATYEQYF. The CDR3 DNA follows: TGCAGTGCTAGAGATCGGGGCGCTACCTACGAGCAGTACTTC.